The present TCR beta chain was sequenced within a study of spatial heterogeneity in lung cancer. Study findings and constraints: Counts of expanded intratumoral alpha and beta TCRs tracked tumor mutation counts.

CDR3 length equals 15 residues. Trimming left V 7 bases short and J 0 bases short, with 16 bases between. The germline CDR1 and CDR2 sequences are SGHRS and YFSETQ. TCRdb re-called the 5' RACE reads through MiXCR, storing one row per CDR3 protein. The sample has some 96,000 distinct CDR3 sequences, 4.4% seen once. Time point described: sample taken at primary tumor resection. This clonotype has a handful of counts. What it binds is not known. The TCR comes from a male donor with early-stage non-small cell lung cancer. This specimen was lung tumor tissue, taken at surgery. The chain carries TRBV5-1 and TRBJ1-1; possibly TRBD1 for D (5 bases). The CDR3 DNA reads as TGCGCCAGCTCCGACGGGGGGAGGGTGAACACTGAAGCTTTCTTT. Translated: CASSDGGRVNTEAFF.